The clone carrying this TCR beta chain was recorded once. Its antigen is unidentified. Germline CDR1 is SEHNR and CDR2 is FQNEAQ (reference sequence). V shed 0 bases and J shed 2 bases, with 16 bases lying between them. The CDR3 totals 17 residues. Clones were read by immunoSEQ multiplex PCR, and TCRdb kept only the in-frame ones, dropping some. The sample includes roughly 70,000 clones, about 91% of them seen just once. These data are taken from a study of OX40 agonist ivuxolimab in advanced cancers. Study outcomes and limitations: Within 6 weeks, CD4+ and CD8+ blood T cells expanded clonally at 0.1 to 3.0 mg/kg.

Specimen: CD4+ or CD8+ T cells sorted from blood, collected in a trial of the OX40 agonist ivuxolimab. This clonotype was sampled from an adult with an advanced solid tumor such as melanoma, head and neck, liver or kidney cancer. The chain uses TRBV7-9 and TRBJ1-2; maybe TRBD1 (5 bases). CDR3 loop: CASSLAAGEGTNYGYTF. DNA of the CDR3: TGTGCCAGCAGCTTAGCCGCGGGGGAGGGGACCAACTATGGCTACACCTTC.